The rows below give T cell receptor beta chains drawn from one sample of a study of blood T cells in healthy people across ages. TCRdb re-called the 5' RACE reads with MiXCR, one entry per CDR3 protein. Here the sample spans 1.6 million or so distinct CDR3 sequences, about 35% being singletons. The sequencing sample was made of blood. These receptors were collected from a woman under 40 in good health. Both conserved end residues are part of each CDR3. A D gene is named only where the DNA matches it firmly. Clone size is shown for a subset of rows, as once, few, many or a class of expanded clone.

>TRBV11-1|-|TRBJ2-1|-
-
CASSHQTSTIYFGEGSYNEQFF
>TRBV2|-|TRBJ2-3|-
TGTGCCAGCAAAACGAACGGTGGTTCAGATACGCAGTATTTT
CASKTNGGSDTQYF
>TRBV7-9|few|TRBJ2-1|-
TGTGCCAGCAGCTGGATGAGGGGGGCCACGGGGGAGCAGTTCTTC
CASSWMRGATGEQFF
>TRBV12-3/TRBV12-4|many|TRBJ2-3|TRBD1
TGTGCCAGCAGAAAGACAGGGGCCACAGATACGCAGTATTTT
CASRKTGATDTQYF
>TRBV2|-|TRBJ1-1|TRBD1
TGTGCCAGCGCGACAGGGTTGGGAACTGAAGCTTTCTTT
CASATGLGTEAFF
>TRBV20-1|-|TRBJ2-3|-
TGCAGTGCTAGAGATCTGTTTGGAGGGGGGAGCACAGATACGCAGTATTTT
CSARDLFGGGSTDTQYF
>TRBV5-1|-|TRBJ2-1|-
TGCGCCAGCAGCTTGGATTTGCGGGACCCCTCCTACAATGAGCAGTTCTTC
CASSLDLRDPSYNEQFF
>TRBV12-3/TRBV12-4|many|TRBJ2-5|TRBD2
TGTGCCAGCAGTCCACCCCTAGCGGGACAAGAGACCCAGTACTTC
CASSPPLAGQETQYF
>TRBV12-5|few|TRBJ2-5|TRBD1
TGTGCTAGTGGTTTGGTACAGGGGTCGGTAACGGAGACCCAGTACTTC
CASGLVQGSVTETQYF
>TRBV11-2|-|TRBJ1-2|-
TGTGCCAGCAGCCCAGATAGGTTTAACTATGGCTACACCTTC
CASSPDRFNYGYTF
>TRBV12-3/TRBV12-4|-|TRBJ1-1|-
TGTGCCAGCAGTTTGGGGGGCCTCACTAGGGCTGAAGCTTTCTTT
CASSLGGLTRAEAFF
>TRBV4-1|-|TRBJ1-1|TRBD1
TGCGCCAGCAGGGACAGGTTAGGACGCCCAACAAACACTGAAGCTTTCTTT
CASRDRLGRPTNTEAFF
>TRBV15|-|TRBJ1-5|-
TGTGCCACCAGCTATCCCAATCAGCCCCAGCATTTT
CATSYPNQPQHF
>TRBV3-1|-|TRBJ2-7|-
TGTGCCAGCAGCCAAACAGGTGCCCCCACGGGCGAACAGTACTTC
CASSQTGAPTGEQYF
>TRBV7-2|-|TRBJ2-5|-
TGTGCCAGCAGCGGGCCGAATGCGGAGACCCAGTACTTC
CASSGPNAETQYF
>TRBV28|few|TRBJ2-7|-
TGTGCCAGCAGTTCCCTGGACACCGGGAGCTCCTACGAGCAGTACTTC
CASSSLDTGSSYEQYF
>TRBV29-1|many|TRBJ2-1|TRBD1
TGCAGCCGTACAGGGGAAGGCTACAATGAGCAGTTCTTC
CSRTGEGYNEQFF
>TRBV29-1|few|TRBJ2-1|-
TGCAGCGTCCACAGGCGTCGGGAGCAGTTCTTC
CSVHRRREQFF
>TRBV5-1|-|TRBJ2-6|-
TGCGCCAGCAGCTTGGTACCGGGGTTACTCTCTGGGGCCAACGTCCTGACTTTC
CASSLVPGLLSGANVLTF
>TRBV4-2|-|TRBJ2-1|-
TGTGCCAGCCTGAGGACAGCCTCCTACAATGAGCAGTTCTTC
CASLRTASYNEQFF
>TRBV12-3/TRBV12-4|-|TRBJ2-2|-
TGTGCCAGCACCCAGCCCGAACTCCACACCGGGGAGCTGTTTTTT
CASTQPELHTGELFF
>TRBV18|-|TRBJ2-3|TRBD1
TGTGCCAGCTCACCACAGGGGGCTTATAGCACAGATATGCAGTATTTT
CASSPQGAYSTDMQYF
>TRBV20-1|-|TRBJ1-5|-
TGCAGTGCTAGGTCGCAAAACGGCCAGCCCCAGCATTTT
CSARSQNGQPQHF
>TRBV5-1|-|TRBJ2-5|TRBD1
TGCGCCAGCAGCTACCGACAGGGTCCAGGGGAGACCCAGTACTTC
CASSYRQGPGETQYF
>TRBV28|-|TRBJ1-6|TRBD1
TGTGCCAGCAGTACCAGGACAGGGAGATTCTCCTATAATTCACCCCTCCACTTT
CASSTRTGRFSYNSPLHF
>TRBV28|many|TRBJ2-3|-
TGTGCCAGCAGGGCAGGGTACACAGATACGCAGTATTTT
CASRAGYTDTQYF
>TRBV2|-|TRBJ2-1|TRBD1
TGTGCCAGCAGTGAACGGGACAGGGGGCTGGATGAGCAGTTCTTC
CASSERDRGLDEQFF
>TRBV7-9|-|TRBJ2-7|TRBD1
TGTGCCAGCAGCTCAACCGACAGGGGAATCTACGAGCAGTACTTC
CASSSTDRGIYEQYF
>TRBV7-6|few|TRBJ2-1|-
TGTGCCAGCAGCTTACAGACCCTCCATGAGCAGTTCTTC
CASSLQTLHEQFF
>TRBV6-4|many|TRBJ1-1|TRBD1
TGTGCCAGCAGGGGACAGTTTTTGAACACTGAAGCTTTCTTT
CASRGQFLNTEAFF
>TRBV12-3/TRBV12-4|-|TRBJ1-6|TRBD1
TGTGCCAGCAGGGGACAGGGGGATAATTCACCCCCCCACTTT
CASRGQGDNSPPHF
>TRBV19|-|TRBJ1-2|-
TGTGCCAGTAGTCCATACCAGGGCAGCTCCTTCTATGGCTACACCTTC
CASSPYQGSSFYGYTF
>TRBV20-1|-|TRBJ2-1|TRBD2
TGCAGTGCTTACGGACTAGCGGGAGATACCAATGAGCAGTTCTTC
CSAYGLAGDTNEQFF
>TRBV14|-|TRBJ2-5|-
TGCGCCAGCAGCCAAGATCTAGAGGGGACCCAGTACTTC
CASSQDLEGTQYF
>TRBV7-8|few|TRBJ1-2|-
TGTGCCAGCAGCTTACGATCCACAGGGAACGGCTACACCTTC
CASSLRSTGNGYTF
>TRBV20-1|few|TRBJ2-7|TRBD2
TGCAGTGTTACTACCCCGGGGCGGGGGGCCTGGTCCGAGCAGTACTTC
CSVTTPGRGAWSEQYF
>TRBV7-6|-|TRBJ2-7|-
TGTGCCAGCAGCTTAGGCCCGGTTGTAGTGGCCCCCTACGAGCAGTACTTC
CASSLGPVVVAPYEQYF
>TRBV20-1|-|TRBJ2-3|TRBD2
TGCAGTGCTAGAGACCCTAGCGGGGGTAACACAGATACGCAGTATTTT
CSARDPSGGNTDTQYF
>TRBV18|-|TRBJ2-7|-
TGTACCAGCTCAGGGACCCTCTACGAGCAGTACTTC
CTSSGTLYEQYF
>TRBV7-9|few|TRBJ2-1|TRBD1
TGTGCCAGCAGCCCCGCGACAGGGATAATCCACAATGAGCAGTTCTTC
CASSPATGIIHNEQFF
>TRBV29-1|-|TRBJ2-7|-
TGCAGCGTTCACCTGGGTGGGAGCGCCTACGAGCAGTACTTC
CSVHLGGSAYEQYF
>TRBV30|many|TRBJ1-1|-
TGTGCCTGGAGGGATTTGAACTTGGGACGGATGAACACTGAAGCTTTCTTT
CAWRDLNLGRMNTEAFF
>TRBV18|many|TRBJ2-7|-
TGTGCCAGCAGCCGCGGACGGAACTCCTACGAGCAGTACTTC
CASSRGRNSYEQYF
>TRBV3-1|-|TRBJ2-7|-
TGTGCCAGCAGCCAAGAAACTAGTCCGACTCTCTACGAGCAGTACTTC
CASSQETSPTLYEQYF
>TRBV13|few|TRBJ2-7|TRBD1
TGTGCCAGCAGCTTAGTGGCAGGGGGCTTTTCCTACGAGCAGTACTTC
CASSLVAGGFSYEQYF
>TRBV20-1|many|TRBJ2-7|-
TGCAGTGCGACGGTGGAATACGAGCAGTACTTC
CSATVEYEQYF
>TRBV15|-|TRBJ2-7|-
TGTGCCACCAGCAGTGGGTGGTGGGCCCCCTACGAGCAGTACTTC
CATSSGWWAPYEQYF
>TRBV7-9|-|TRBJ1-1|TRBD1
TGTGCCAGCAGCCCTTGGACAGGGGGCTCTGAAGCTTTCTTT
CASSPWTGGSEAFF
>TRBV20-1|-|TRBJ1-3|-
TGCAGTGCTCTCCGCGGAGGGAGTGGAAACACCATATATTTT
CSALRGGSGNTIYF
>TRBV5-6|few|TRBJ2-7|TRBD2
TGTGCCAGCAGACCACGGACTAGTGACTACGAGCAGTACTTC
CASRPRTSDYEQYF
>TRBV28|-|TRBJ2-7|-
TGTGCCAGCAGCAACGTTGTCTCCTACGAGCAGTACTTC
CASSNVVSYEQYF
>TRBV3-1|once|TRBJ1-4|-
TGTGCCAGCAGCCGGGTCGGGCGGGGCCAACGAACTAATGAAAAACTGTTTTTT
CASSRVGRGQRTNEKLFF
>TRBV20-1|few|TRBJ2-1|TRBD2
TGCAGTGCTGTGACTAGCGGAATCTACAATGAGCAGTTCTTC
CSAVTSGIYNEQFF
>TRBV3-1|few|TRBJ2-5|TRBD1
TGTGCCAGCAGCCTCCTGACAGGGCCCCAAGAGACCCAGTACTTC
CASSLLTGPQETQYF
>TRBV5-1|few|TRBJ2-1|TRBD2
TGCGCCAGCAGGCTCAGCGGGAATCGGGATGAGCAGTTCTTC
CASRLSGNRDEQFF
>TRBV11-2|-|TRBJ2-2|TRBD2
TGTGCCAGCAGCCCTTACTCTTTAGCGGGAAACACCGGGGAGCTGTTTTTT
CASSPYSLAGNTGELFF
>TRBV6-5|-|TRBJ1-1|TRBD1
TGTGCCAGCAGACCGGGACAGGGAATGCAAGCTTTCTTT
CASRPGQGMQAFF